The 26 T cell receptor beta chains below were found in one sample sequenced in a study of siplizumab effects on memory and regulatory T cells. Clones were sequenced by immunoSEQ multiplex PCR, and TCRdb holds only the in-frame ones, with some missing. The sample shows some 100,000 clones, 92% of them seen only once. The source material was Tregs sorted from blood. The source of these receptors is a human donor in good health.

The V gene is TRBV21-1, the J gene TRBJ2-2; TRBD1 is taken as the D call from the table, unchecked against the DNA. TRBV21-1 is a pseudogene. This CDR3 region has 16 residues. The CDR3 DNA sequence: TGTGCCAGCAGCAAAGCGGCGCAGGAAGACACCGGGGAGCTGTTTTTT. Translating gives CASSKAAQEDTGELFF.

This clone occurred once. The CDR3 is CAWSSRVRTEAFF. The CDR3 nucleotides read TGTGCCTGGAGCAGCAGGGTAAGGACTGAAGCTTTCTTT. The chain employs TRBV30 and TRBJ1-1; a possible D gene is TRBD1 (5 bases). Trimming removed 3 bases at V and 5 bases at J, with 13 bases between. Germline V lookup: CDR1 GTSNPN, CDR2 SVGIG (reference sequence). The CDR3 extends over 13 amino acids.

The rearrangement links TRBV6-5 to TRBJ2-6; D uncertain. Looked up from germline, CDR1 is MNHEY and CDR2 is SVGAGI. Trimming removed 3 bases from V and 5 bases from J, with 11 bases in between. CDR3 length: 15 residues. CDR3 sequence (DNA): TGTGCCAGCAGTTATGAAGGGTCCTGGGCCAACGTCCTGACTTTC. Amino acid sequence: CASSYEGSWANVLTF.

The rearrangement joins TRBV18 to TRBJ2-1; TRBD2 aligns across 11 bases. CDR1 is KGHSH, CDR2 LQKENI, per germline. The CDR3 has 17 residues. V gave up 0 bases and J gave up 4 bases; unmatched junction bases: 5. CDR3 nucleotides: TGTGCCAGCTCACCACCCAGGACTAGCGGGTTATACAATGAGCAGTTCTTC. This gives the protein CASSPPRTSGLYNEQFF.

In DNA, the CDR3 is TGTGCCAGCAGTGTGGGACCTAGCACAGATACGCAGTATTTT. Residues: CASSVGPSTDTQYF. The rearrangement uses TRBV27 and TRBJ2-3; D is tentatively TRBD1 or TRBD2 (5 bases each). The CDR3 spans 14 residues. V lost 5 bases, J lost 0 bases, and 9 bases lay in between. The germline V gene encodes CDR1 MNHEY and CDR2 SMNVEV (reference sequence).

The genes are TRBV5-4 and TRBJ2-5, with 7 bases matching TRBD1. V shed 1 base, J shed 8 bases, and the junction held 8 bases outside the gene matches. This CDR3 comprises 14 residues. Germline values: CDR1 SGHNT, CDR2 YYREEE (reference sequence). The CDR3 coding sequence is TGTGCCAGCAGCTTGTTTGCAGGACAGGCTACCCAGTACTTC. Its protein is CASSLFAGQATQYF.

The chain links TRBV7-2 to TRBJ2-1, with TRBD1 matching 8 bases. The CDR3 consists of 19 residues. Germline CDR1 and CDR2: SGHTA and FQGNSA. V lost 2 bases to trimming and J lost 7 bases; unmatched junction nucleotides: 19. The DNA of the CDR3 is TGTGCCAGCAGCTTATTGGTCTCAGGGGGCCCTGGCACCGGGAATGAGCAGTTCTTC. It specifies CASSLLVSGGPGTGNEQFF.

The chain has TRBV11-3 and TRBJ1-1; D remains ambiguous. V was shortened by 5 bases and J by 3 bases, with 10 bases between the two germline ends. This CDR3 comprises 13 residues. Germline values: CDR1 SGHNT, CDR2 YENEEA. As DNA, the CDR3 is TGTGCCAGCAGCCATTCTGTCCACACTGAAGCTTTCTTT. Amino acid sequence: CASSHSVHTEAFF.

The chain uses TRBV6-1 and TRBJ1-1, with TRBD1 identical over 9 bases. Germline lookup yields CDR1 MNHNS and CDR2 SASEGT. V shed 7 bases, J shed 6 bases, and the junction held 9 bases outside the gene matches. The CDR3 has 14 residues. In DNA form, the CDR3 reads TGTGCCAGCAACCGAGGACAGGGGTTCTCTGAAGCTTTCTTT. Protein product: CASNRGQGFSEAFF.

This rearrangement joins TRBV28 to TRBJ2-1, with 8 bases identical to TRBD2. The V segment lost 2 bases and the J segment 9 bases; nucleotides outside the gene matches: 12. This CDR3 spans 16 amino acids. Germline assignment: CDR1 MDHEN and CDR2 SYDVKM. The CDR3 DNA is TGTGCCAGCAGTTTAGGTTGGGCGGGAGGCTTTATTGAGCAGTTCTTC. It translates to CASSLGWAGGFIEQFF.

This chain uses TRBV12-5 with TRBJ2-7, with 8 positions matching TRBD2. CDR1 LGHNT and CDR2 FRNRAP come from the germline V gene. V shed 4 bases and J 3 bases; nucleotides not matched to a gene: 5. The CDR3 contains 14 residues. In DNA, the CDR3 is TGTGCTAGTGGTTACGGCGGGAGGATCTACGAGCAGTACTTC. This encodes CASGYGGRIYEQYF.

The chain links TRBV5-6 to TRBJ1-2; 9 nucleotides agree with TRBD1. Looked up from germline, CDR1 is SGHDT and CDR2 is YYEEEE. V was pared by 4 bases and J by 1 base, with 8 bases of the junction left unmatched. The CDR3 loop spans 16 amino acids. CDR3 in amino acids: CASSPGQGNFNYGYTF. In DNA, the CDR3 is TGTGCCAGCAGCCCGGGACAGGGCAATTTTAACTATGGCTACACCTTC. Together with reference TRBV5-6 and TRBJ1-2, the CDR3 gives the full variable domain: DAGVTQSPTHLIKTRGQQVTLRCSPKSGHDTVSWYQQALGQGPQFIFQYYEEEERQRGNFPDRFSGHQFPNYSSELNVNALLLGDSALYLCASSPGQGNFNYGYTFGSGTRLTVV.

V usage is TRBV27 and J usage is TRBJ2-5; TRBD2 might be the D (6 bases). The end of the DNA aligns better with TRBJ2-7, so the J call may be wrong. The CDR3 is 15 residues long. Germline assignment: CDR1 MNHEY and CDR2 SMNVEV (reference sequence). In nucleotides, the CDR3 is TGTGCCAGCAGTCCCAGTTCTGGCGGGAATAACGAGCAGTACTTC. As protein: CASSPSSGGNNEQYF.

J is TRBJ2-1 and V is TRBV5-6; no definite D call. Between the trimmed V and J ends, which lost 4 bases and 0 bases, there was a span of 20 bases. CDR1 is SGHDT and CDR2 is YYEEEE in the germline V gene. CDR3 length: 18 residues. CDR3 nucleotides: TGTGCCAGCAGCCCGCCTGTGAGACCCAGGAGCTCCTACAATGAGCAGTTCTTC. It specifies CASSPPVRPRSSYNEQFF.

V gene TRBV6-1 combines with J gene TRBJ1-5; 10 bases match TRBD1. Trimming cost V 6 bases and J 7 bases; bases outside gene matches: 6. Per germline, CDR1 MNHNS and CDR2 SASEGT. The CDR3 sequence is 14 residues long. The CDR3 DNA reads as TGTGCCAGCAGAGAGACAGGGGGCGGCCAGCCCCAGCATTTT. Its translation is CASRETGGGQPQHF.

With regard to this clone: Germline is not matched at one junction end, which may reflect a read error. This specimen includes other DNA sequences encoding the same CDR3. The chain recombines TRBV5-6 with TRBJ1-1; 7 positions agree with TRBD1. Germline CDR1 is SGHDT and CDR2 is YYEEEE. The CDR3 loop spans 14 amino acids. The CDR3 is CASSLGQRNTEAFF. As DNA, the CDR3 is TGTGCCAGCAGTTTGGGACAGAGGAACACTGAAGCTTTCTTT.

The V gene is TRBV2, the J gene TRBJ2-7; 9 bases match TRBD2. The CDR3 length is 11 residues. CDR1 is SNHLY and CDR2 is FYNNEI in the germline V gene. The ends lost 6 bases at V and 12 bases at J; junction bases unmatched: 6. Written as DNA, the CDR3 is TGTGCCAGCAGCGTAGCGGGAGCAGTGTACTTC. Residues: CASSVAGAVYF.

This rearrangement joins TRBV6-5 to TRBJ2-1, with D tentatively TRBD2 (6 bases). The CDR3 totals 13 residues. Germline-derived CDR1 and CDR2 are MNHEY and SVGAGI. Trimming pared 6 bases from V and 7 bases from J, leaving 13 bases between. CDR3: CASRGGVPNEQFF. In DNA form, the CDR3 reads TGTGCCAGCAGGGGAGGTGTTCCGAATGAGCAGTTCTTC.

The rearrangement uses TRBV5-1 and TRBJ1-1; unclear D gene. Germline-derived CDR1 and CDR2 are SGHRS and YFSETQ. The CDR3 consists of 13 residues. V dropped 5 bases and J dropped 1 base, with 9 bases sitting between them. As DNA, the CDR3 is TGCGCCAGCAGATTTCAGGAGAACACTGAAGCTTTCTTT. It is translated as CASRFQENTEAFF.

This clone was seen at least ten times. This chain links TRBV4-1 with TRBJ2-7; either TRBD1 or TRBD2 may fit D (5 bases each). V was trimmed by 4 bases and J by 3 bases, leaving 28 bases between them. Germline loops: CDR1 MGHRA, CDR2 YSYEKL. CDR3 length equals 19 residues. The CDR3 loop is CASSPYTLRGKSLHYEQYF. Here the CDR3 DNA reads TGCGCCAGCAGCCCATACACCCTCCGGGGCAAATCGCTTCACTACGAGCAGTACTTC.

In its sample, this clone was seen once. The J gene is TRBJ2-2, the V gene TRBV7-6; the D is unclear. V was trimmed by 1 base and J by 7 bases, leaving 10 bases between them. Germline V gene data show CDR1 as SGHVS and CDR2 as FNYEAQ. The CDR3 covers 14 residues. This chain's CDR3 is CASSLELVGGELFF. For the CDR3, the DNA is TGTGCCAGCAGCTTAGAGTTGGTGGGCGGGGAGCTGTTTTTT.

The CDR3 protein is CASSERYGGDIQYF. CDR3 coding DNA: TGCGCCAGCAGCGAAAGGTATGGAGGTGACATTCAGTACTTC. The chain links TRBV4-1 to TRBJ2-4; TRBD2 is a possible D gene (5 bases). The CDR3 is 14 amino acids. Trimming pared 5 bases from V and 8 bases from J, leaving 16 bases between. Germline CDR1 reads MGHRA; CDR2 reads YSYEKL.

This chain uses TRBV7-8 with TRBJ2-7; D may be TRBD1 (5 bases). The CDR3 consists of 13 residues. The V end lost 5 bases, the J end lost 7 bases, and 15 bases lay between the germline ends. Germline V CDR1 and CDR2: SGHVS, FQNEAQ. CDR3 DNA sequence: TGTGCCAGCAGCCGAGTGTTGGACAAGGAGCAGTACTTC. This sequence encodes CASSRVLDKEQYF.

The chain has TRBV6-7 and TRBJ1-3; no reliable D call. TRBV6-7 is classed as an ORF, of uncertain function. The CDR3 is made up of 17 amino acids. Trimming cost V 0 bases and J 0 bases, with 12 bases left between them. CDR3 sequence (DNA): TGTGCCAGCAGTTACTCGCCGGGTTTCGTCTCTGGAAACACCATATATTTT. This translates into CASSYSPGFVSGNTIYF.

The chain combines TRBV18 with TRBJ2-1; TRBD1 might be the D (5 bases). Per germline, CDR1 KGHSH and CDR2 LQKENI. V was cut by 0 bases and J by 0 bases, with 12 bases left in between. This CDR3 has 17 amino acids. DNA of the CDR3: TGTGCCAGCTCACCACCCCATGGCGGACACTCCTACAATGAGCAGTTCTTC. This encodes CASSPPHGGHSYNEQFF.

CDR3 in amino acids: CASTRRQGGEQYF. The CDR3, as DNA: TGTGCCAGCACCCGGCGGCAGGGTGGCGAGCAGTACTTC. The chain carries TRBV27 and TRBJ2-7; possibly TRBD1 for D (5 bases). The V end was cut by 7 bases, the J end by 6 bases, with 16 bases between. Germline assignment: CDR1 MNHEY and CDR2 SMNVEV (reference sequence). CDR3 length equals 13 residues.